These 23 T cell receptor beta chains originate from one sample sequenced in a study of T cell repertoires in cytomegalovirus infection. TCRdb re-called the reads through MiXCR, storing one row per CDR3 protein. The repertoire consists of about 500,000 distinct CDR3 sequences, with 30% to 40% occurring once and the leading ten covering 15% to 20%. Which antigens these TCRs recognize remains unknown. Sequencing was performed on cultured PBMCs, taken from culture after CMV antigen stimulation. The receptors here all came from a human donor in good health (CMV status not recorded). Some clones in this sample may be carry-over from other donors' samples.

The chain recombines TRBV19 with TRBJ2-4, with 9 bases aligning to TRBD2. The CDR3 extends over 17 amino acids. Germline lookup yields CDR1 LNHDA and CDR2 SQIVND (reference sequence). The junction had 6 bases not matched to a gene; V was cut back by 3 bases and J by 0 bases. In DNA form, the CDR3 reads TGTGCCAGTAGTATCAAGTGGACTAGCGCAGCCAAAAACATTCAGTACTTC. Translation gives CASSIKWTSAAKNIQYF.

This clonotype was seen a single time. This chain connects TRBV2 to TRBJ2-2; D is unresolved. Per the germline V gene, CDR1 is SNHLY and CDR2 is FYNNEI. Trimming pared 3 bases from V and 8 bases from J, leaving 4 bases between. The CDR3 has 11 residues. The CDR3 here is CASSETGELFF. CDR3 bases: TGTGCCAGCAGTGAGACAGGGGAGCTGTTTTTT.

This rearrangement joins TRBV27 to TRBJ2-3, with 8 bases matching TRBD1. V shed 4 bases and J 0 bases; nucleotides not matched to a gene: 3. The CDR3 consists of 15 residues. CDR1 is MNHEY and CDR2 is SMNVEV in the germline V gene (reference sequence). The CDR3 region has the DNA TGTGCCAGCAGTTGGACAGGGATCAGCACAGATACGCAGTATTTT. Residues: CASSWTGISTDTQYF.

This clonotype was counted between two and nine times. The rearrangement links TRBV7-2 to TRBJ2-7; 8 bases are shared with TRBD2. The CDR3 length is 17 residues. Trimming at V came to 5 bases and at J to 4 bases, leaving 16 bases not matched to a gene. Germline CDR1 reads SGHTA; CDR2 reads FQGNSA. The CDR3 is CASSERAAGVFSYEQYF. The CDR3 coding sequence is TGTGCCAGCAGCGAAAGGGCAGCGGGAGTGTTCAGTTACGAGCAGTACTTC.

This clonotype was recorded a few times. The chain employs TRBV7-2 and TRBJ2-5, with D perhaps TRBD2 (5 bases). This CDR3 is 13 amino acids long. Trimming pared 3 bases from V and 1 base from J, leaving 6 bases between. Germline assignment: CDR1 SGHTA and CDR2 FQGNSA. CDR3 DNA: TGTGCCAGCAGCTTCGGGGTCCAAGAGACCCAGTACTTC. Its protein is CASSFGVQETQYF.

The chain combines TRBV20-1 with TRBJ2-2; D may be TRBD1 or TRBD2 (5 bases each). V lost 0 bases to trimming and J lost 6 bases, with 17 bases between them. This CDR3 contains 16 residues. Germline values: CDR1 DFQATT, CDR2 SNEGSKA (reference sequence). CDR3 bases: TGCAGTGCTAGAGAGGGACCGCAGGGTCACGCCGGGGAGCTGTTTTTT. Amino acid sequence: CSAREGPQGHAGELFF.

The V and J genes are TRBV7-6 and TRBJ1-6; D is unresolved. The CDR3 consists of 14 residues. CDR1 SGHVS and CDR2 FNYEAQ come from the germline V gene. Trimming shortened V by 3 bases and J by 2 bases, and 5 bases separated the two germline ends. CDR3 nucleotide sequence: TGTGCCAGCAGCTTTGAGGCCTATAATTCACCCCTCCACTTT. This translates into CASSFEAYNSPLHF.

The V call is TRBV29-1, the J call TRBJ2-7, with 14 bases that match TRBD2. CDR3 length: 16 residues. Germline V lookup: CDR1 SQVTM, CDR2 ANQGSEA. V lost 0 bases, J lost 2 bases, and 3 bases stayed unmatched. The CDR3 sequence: CSVEEVTSGRAYEQYV. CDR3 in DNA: TGCAGCGTTGAAGAAGTGACTAGCGGGAGGGCCTACGAGCAGTACGTC.

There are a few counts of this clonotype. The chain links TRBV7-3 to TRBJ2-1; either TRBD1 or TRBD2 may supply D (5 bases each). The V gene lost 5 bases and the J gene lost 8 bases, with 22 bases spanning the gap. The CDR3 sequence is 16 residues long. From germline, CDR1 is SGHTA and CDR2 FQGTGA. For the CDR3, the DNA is TGTGCCAGCAGCGCGGGTCAAGCCCAAATAGGGGATGAGCAGTTCTTC. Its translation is CASSAGQAQIGDEQFF.

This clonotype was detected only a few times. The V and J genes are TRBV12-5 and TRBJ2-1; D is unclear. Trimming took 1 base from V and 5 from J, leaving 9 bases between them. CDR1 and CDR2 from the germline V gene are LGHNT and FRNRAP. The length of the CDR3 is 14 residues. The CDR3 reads CASGLDYQNNEQFF. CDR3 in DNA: TGTGCTAGTGGTTTGGACTACCAGAACAATGAGCAGTTCTTC.

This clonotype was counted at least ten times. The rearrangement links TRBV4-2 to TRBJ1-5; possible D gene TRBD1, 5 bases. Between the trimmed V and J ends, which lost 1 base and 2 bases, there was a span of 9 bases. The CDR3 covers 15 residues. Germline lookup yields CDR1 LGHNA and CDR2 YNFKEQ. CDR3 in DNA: TGTGCCAGCAGCCAAGGTGGGGCCGGCAATCAGCCCCAGCATTTT. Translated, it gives CASSQGGAGNQPQHF.

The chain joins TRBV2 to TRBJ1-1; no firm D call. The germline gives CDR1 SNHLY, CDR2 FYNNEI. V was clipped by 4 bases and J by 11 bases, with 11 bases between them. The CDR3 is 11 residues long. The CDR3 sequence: CASSVELDAFF. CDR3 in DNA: TGTGCCAGCAGTGTGGAGCTAGACGCTTTCTTT.

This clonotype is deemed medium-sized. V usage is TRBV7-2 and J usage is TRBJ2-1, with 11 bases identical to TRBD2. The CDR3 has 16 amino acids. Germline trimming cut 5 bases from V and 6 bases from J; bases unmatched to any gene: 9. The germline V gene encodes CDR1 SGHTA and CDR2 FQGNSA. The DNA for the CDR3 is TGTGCCAGCAGCCCGTCAATAGCGGGGGGGGGCAATGAGCAGTTCTTC. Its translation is CASSPSIAGGGNEQFF.

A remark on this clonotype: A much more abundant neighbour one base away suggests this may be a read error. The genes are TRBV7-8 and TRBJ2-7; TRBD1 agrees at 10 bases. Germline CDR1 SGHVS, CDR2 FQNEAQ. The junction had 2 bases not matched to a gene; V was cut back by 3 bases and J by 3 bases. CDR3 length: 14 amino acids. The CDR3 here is CASSFGDRGYEQYF. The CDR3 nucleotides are TGTGCCAGCAGCTTTGGGGACAGGGGCTACGAGCAGTACTTC. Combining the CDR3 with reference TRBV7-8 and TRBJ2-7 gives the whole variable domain GAGVSQSPRYKVAKRGQDVALRCDPISGHVSLFWYQQALGQGPEFLTYFQNEAQLDKSGLPSDRFFAERPEGSVSTLKIQRTQQEDSAVYLCASSFGDRGYEQYFGPGTRLTVT.

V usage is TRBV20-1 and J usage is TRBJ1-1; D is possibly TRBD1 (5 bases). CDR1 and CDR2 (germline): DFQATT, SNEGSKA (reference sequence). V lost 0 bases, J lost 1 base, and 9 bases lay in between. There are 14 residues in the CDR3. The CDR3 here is CSARDGGWNTEAFF. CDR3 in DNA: TGCAGTGCTAGAGATGGGGGGTGGAACACTGAAGCTTTCTTT.

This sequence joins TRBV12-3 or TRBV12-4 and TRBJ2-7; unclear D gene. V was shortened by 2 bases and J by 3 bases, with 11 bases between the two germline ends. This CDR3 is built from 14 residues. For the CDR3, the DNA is TGTGCCAGCAGTTTATATGCCAGTAGCTACGAGCAGTACTTC. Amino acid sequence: CASSLYASSYEQYF.

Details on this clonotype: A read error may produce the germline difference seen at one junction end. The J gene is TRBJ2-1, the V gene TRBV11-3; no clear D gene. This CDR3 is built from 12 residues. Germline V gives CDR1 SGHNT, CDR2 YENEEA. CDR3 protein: CARSLGDNEQFF. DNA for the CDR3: TGTGCCAGAAGCTTAGGAGACAATGAGCAGTTCTTC.

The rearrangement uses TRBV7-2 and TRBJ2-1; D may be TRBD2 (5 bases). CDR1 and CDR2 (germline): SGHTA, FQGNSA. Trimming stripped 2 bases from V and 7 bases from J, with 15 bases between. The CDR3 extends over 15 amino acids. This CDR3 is CASSLRWAGENEQFF. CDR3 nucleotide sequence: TGTGCCAGCAGCTTAAGGTGGGCCGGGGAGAATGAGCAGTTCTTC.

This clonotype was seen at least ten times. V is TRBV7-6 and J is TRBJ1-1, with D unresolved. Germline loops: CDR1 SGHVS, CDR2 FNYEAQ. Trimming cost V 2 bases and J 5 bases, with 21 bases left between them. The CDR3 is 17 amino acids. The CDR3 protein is CASSLRAAAWLGTEAFF. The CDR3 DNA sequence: TGTGCCAGCAGCTTAAGGGCGGCAGCCTGGCTAGGGACTGAAGCTTTCTTT.

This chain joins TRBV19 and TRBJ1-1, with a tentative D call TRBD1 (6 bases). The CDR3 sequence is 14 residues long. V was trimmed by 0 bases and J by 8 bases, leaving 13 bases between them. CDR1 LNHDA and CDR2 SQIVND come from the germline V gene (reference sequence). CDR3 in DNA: TGTGCCAGTAGTATAGAGGGGGCCGCGTTCGAAGCTTTCTTT. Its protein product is CASSIEGAAFEAFF.

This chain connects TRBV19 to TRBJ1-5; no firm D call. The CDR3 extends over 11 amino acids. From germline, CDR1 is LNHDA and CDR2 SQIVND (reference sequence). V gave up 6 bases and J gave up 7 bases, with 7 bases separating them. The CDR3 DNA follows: TGTGCCAGTAGAGGAACACAGCCCCAGCATTTT. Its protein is CASRGTQPQHF.

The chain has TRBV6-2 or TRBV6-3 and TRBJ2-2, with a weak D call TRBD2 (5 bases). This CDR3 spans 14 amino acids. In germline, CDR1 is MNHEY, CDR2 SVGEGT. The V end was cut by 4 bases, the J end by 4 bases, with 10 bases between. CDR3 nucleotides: TGTGCCAGCAGTTGGCGGGTAGCCACCGGGGAGCTGTTTTTT. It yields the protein CASSWRVATGELFF.

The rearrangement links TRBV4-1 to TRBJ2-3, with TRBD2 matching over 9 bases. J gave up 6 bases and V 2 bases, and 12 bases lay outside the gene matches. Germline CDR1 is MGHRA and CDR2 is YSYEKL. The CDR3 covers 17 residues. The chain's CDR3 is CASSQTRLAAEGDTQYF. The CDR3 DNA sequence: TGCGCCAGCAGCCAAACCAGACTAGCGGCCGAGGGGGATACGCAGTATTTT.